This T cell receptor beta chain is from a study of radiotherapy plus CTLA-4 blockade in lung cancer. On the study more broadly: Patients showed objective responses in under 20% of cases, and disease control was achieved by over 25%. Broader study findings: Reports identified early blood T cell clone dynamics, with interferon-beta, as the best response predictor. An expansion of tumor-derived TCR clones occurred in blood after radiotherapy plus ipilimumab.

On this clone: What it recognizes is unknown.

Focal radiation with ipilimumab CTLA-4 blockade was given to patients with chemo-refractory metastatic non-small-cell lung cancer. V was trimmed by 3 bases and J by 0 bases, leaving 9 bases between them. CDR3 length: 15 residues. Germline V gene lookup returns CDR1 SGHVS and CDR2 FQNEAQ. Some clones are missing from TCRdb's copy, which holds only in-frame ones; the method was immunoSEQ multiplex PCR. The sample lists approximately 60,000 clones; roughly 79% were seen once. The sequenced sample was peripheral blood, obtained from a patient treated with radiotherapy plus ipilimumab. The clonotype was recovered from a human donor with non-small cell lung cancer whose response to radiotherapy plus ipilimumab could not be evaluated. The V gene is TRBV7-8, the J gene TRBJ2-1, with a weak D call TRBD1 (5 bases). The CDR3, as DNA: TGTGCCAGCAGCTTTCGGACAAGCTCCTACAATGAGCAGTTCTTC. Translation gives CASSFRTSSYNEQFF.